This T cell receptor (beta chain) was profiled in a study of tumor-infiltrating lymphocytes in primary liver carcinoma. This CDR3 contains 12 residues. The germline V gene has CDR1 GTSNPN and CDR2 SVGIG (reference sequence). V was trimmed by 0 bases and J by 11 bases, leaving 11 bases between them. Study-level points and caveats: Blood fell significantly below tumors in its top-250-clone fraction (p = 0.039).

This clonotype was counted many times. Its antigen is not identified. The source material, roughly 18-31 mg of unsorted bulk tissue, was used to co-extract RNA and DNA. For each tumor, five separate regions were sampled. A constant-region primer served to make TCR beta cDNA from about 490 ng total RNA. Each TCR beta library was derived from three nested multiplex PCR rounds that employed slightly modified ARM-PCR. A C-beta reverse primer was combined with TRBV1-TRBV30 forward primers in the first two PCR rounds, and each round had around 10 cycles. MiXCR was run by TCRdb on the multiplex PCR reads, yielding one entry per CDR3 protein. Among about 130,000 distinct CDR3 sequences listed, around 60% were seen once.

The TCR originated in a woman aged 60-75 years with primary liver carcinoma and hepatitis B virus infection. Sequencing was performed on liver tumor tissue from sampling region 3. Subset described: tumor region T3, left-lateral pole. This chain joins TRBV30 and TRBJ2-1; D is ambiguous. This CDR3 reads CAWSVRASKQFF. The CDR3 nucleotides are TGTGCCTGGAGTGTGAGAGCCTCGAAGCAGTTCTTC.